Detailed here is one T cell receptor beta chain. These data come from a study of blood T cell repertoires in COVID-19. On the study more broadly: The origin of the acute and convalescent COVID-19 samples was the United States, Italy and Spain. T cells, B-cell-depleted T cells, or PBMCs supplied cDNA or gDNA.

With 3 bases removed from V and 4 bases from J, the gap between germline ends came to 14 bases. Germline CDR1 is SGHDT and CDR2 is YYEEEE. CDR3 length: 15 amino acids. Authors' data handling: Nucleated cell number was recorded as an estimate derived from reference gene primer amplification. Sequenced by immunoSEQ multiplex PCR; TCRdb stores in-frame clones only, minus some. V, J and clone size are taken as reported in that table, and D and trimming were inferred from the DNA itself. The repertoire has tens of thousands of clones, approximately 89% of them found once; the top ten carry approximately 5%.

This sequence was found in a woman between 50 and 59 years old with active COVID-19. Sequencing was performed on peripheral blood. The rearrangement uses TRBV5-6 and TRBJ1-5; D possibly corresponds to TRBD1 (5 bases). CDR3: CASSYLSQGNQPQHF. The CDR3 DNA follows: TGTGCCAGCAGCTACCTGTCCCAGGGTAATCAGCCCCAGCATTTT.